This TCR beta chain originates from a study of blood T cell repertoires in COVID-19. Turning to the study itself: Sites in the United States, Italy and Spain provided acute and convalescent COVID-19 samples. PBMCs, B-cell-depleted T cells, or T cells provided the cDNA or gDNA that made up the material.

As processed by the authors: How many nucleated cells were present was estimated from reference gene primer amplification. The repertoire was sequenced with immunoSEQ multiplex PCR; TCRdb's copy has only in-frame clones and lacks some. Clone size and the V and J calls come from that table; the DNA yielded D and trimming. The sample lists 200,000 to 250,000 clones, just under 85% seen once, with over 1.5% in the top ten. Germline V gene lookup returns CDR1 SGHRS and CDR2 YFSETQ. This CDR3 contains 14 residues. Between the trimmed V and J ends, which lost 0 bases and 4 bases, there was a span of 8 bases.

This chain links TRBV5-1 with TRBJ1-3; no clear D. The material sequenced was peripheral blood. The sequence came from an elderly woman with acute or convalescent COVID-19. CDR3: CASSLGTQGNTIYF. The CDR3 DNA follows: TGCGCCAGCAGCTTGGGGACTCAGGGAAACACCATATATTTT.